This T cell receptor (beta chain) was documented in a study of T cell responses to AZD1222 COVID-19 vaccine. Regarding the study as a whole: Seropositive AZD1222 recipients at baseline numbered only 5 or 6. It should be noted that donors were predominantly white British and more often female, and clonal diversity was possibly underestimated.

As for this clone: Its antigen is not identified.

CDR3 length: 15 residues. Germline V gives CDR1 KGHDR, CDR2 SFDVKD. V shed 7 bases and J 2 bases; nucleotides not matched to a gene: 6. The repertoire was sequenced with immunoSEQ multiplex PCR; TCRdb's copy has only in-frame clones and lacks some. Here the sample spans about 180,000 clones, nearly 95% being singletons. The sequenced sample was peripheral blood, obtained 28 days after the second AZD1222 dose. The origin of this receptor is an adult who received the AZD1222 COVID-19 vaccine. The chain links TRBV24-1 to TRBJ2-3; 9 nucleotides line up with TRBD1. The CDR3 sequence is CATSAGTGTTDTQYF. For the CDR3, the DNA is TGTGCCACCAGCGCGGGGACAGGGACCACAGATACGCAGTATTTT.